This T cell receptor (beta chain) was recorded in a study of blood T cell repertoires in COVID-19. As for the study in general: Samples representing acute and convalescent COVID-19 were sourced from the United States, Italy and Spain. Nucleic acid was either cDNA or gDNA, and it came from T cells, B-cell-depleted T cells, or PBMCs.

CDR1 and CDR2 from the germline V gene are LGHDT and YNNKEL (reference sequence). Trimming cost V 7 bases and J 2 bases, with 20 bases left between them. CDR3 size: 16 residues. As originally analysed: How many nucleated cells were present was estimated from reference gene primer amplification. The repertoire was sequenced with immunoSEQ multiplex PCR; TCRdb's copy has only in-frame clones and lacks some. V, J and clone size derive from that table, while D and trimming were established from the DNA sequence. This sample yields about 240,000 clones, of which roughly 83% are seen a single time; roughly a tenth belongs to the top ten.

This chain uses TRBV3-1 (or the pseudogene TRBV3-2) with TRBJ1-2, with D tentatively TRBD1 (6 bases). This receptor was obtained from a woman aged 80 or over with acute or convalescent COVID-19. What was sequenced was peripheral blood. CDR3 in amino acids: CASTPVGRGQNYGYTF. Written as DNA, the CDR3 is TGTGCCAGCACCCCAGTCGGAAGGGGACAAAACTATGGCTACACCTTC.